The following is a T cell receptor (beta chain) sequence with its context. This record belongs to a study of T cells expressing NK-cell markers. About the research overall: Seven of the eight sequenced donors were HCMV-seropositive; one was seronegative.

Synthesis of TCR beta cDNA relied on 5'RACE template switching carrying UMIs. TCRdb reprocessed the 5' RACE reads, keeping one entry per CDR3 protein, no DNA. This listing includes approximately 550,000 distinct CDR3 sequences. CDR1 and CDR2 (germline): DFQATT, SNEGSKA (reference sequence). The CDR3 has 14 residues. The chain couples TRBV20-1 to TRBJ2-5. The receptor was derived from a man aged 18 to 29 in good health. Sequenced sample: blood T cells: a sorted CD56 or NKG2C T cell subset, CD4+ or CD8+ T cells, or bulk PBMC T cells (not recorded which). CDR3 loop: CSARSLRSQETQYF.